This T cell receptor beta chain appears in the sequencing data of a study of blood T cell repertoires in COVID-19. About the research overall: The United States, Italy and Spain were the sources of the acute and convalescent COVID-19 samples. Sources were T cells, B-cell-depleted T cells, or PBMCs; the material itself was cDNA or gDNA.

As processed by the authors: Reference gene primer amplification gave estimated nucleated cell counts. Using immunoSEQ multiplex PCR, the repertoire was profiled, and TCRdb retains in-frame clones only, with some absent. From that table come the V and J calls and clone size; the DNA was used to work out D and trimming. This sample carries about 300,000 clones, roughly 85% of them seen once, and the ten largest clones take 10% to 15%. This CDR3 has 13 amino acids. The germline gives CDR1 MNHEY, CDR2 SMNVEV (reference sequence). With 3 bases clipped from V and 8 bases from J, the junction kept 5 bases outside the gene matches.

The V and J genes are TRBV27 and TRBJ1-2; TRBD1 agrees at 8 bases. The source of this sequence is a human donor in a cohort sampled during active COVID-19. Sequenced sample: peripheral blood. The CDR3 DNA reads as TGTGCCAGCAGTTTCGGACAGGGCTGGGGCTACACCTTC. Its protein is CASSFGQGWGYTF.